This T cell receptor (beta chain) was sequenced for a study of OX40 agonist ivuxolimab in advanced cancers. Study-level information: Participants averaged approximately 65 years of age (range about 23 to 80) and were under 90% male. Anti-PD-1, anti-PD-L1 or anti-CTLA-4 therapy given earlier was allowed, and roughly 40% had some. The study's findings and limits: Partial responders dosed at 0.1-3.0 mg/kg displayed clonal expansion ranking among the lowest.

The CDR3 is made up of 14 amino acids. CDR1 SGHVS and CDR2 FQNEAQ come from the germline V gene. J gave up 3 bases and V 5 bases, and 4 bases lay outside the gene matches. Some clones are missing from TCRdb's copy, which holds only in-frame ones; the method was immunoSEQ multiplex PCR. The profile shows some 51,000 clones, about 90% of them singletons. A note on this clone: Its antigen remains unknown.

This specimen was CD4+ or CD8+ T cells sorted from blood, taken in a trial of the OX40 agonist ivuxolimab. The J gene is TRBJ2-5, the V gene TRBV7-8; 9 nucleotides align to TRBD1. The receptor comes from an adult with an advanced solid tumor such as melanoma, head and neck, liver or kidney cancer. The chain's CDR3 is CASSPGTGKETQYF. The DNA of the CDR3 is TGTGCCAGCAGCCCCGGGACAGGGAAAGAGACCCAGTACTTC.